A single sample is the source of the 15 T cell receptor beta chains below, sequenced in a study of shared clonotypes between healthy human individuals. Profiled with immunoSEQ multiplex PCR; TCRdb holds only in-frame clones, not every one. The repertoire includes about a million clones, 70% to 80% of them detected once, and roughly 0.82% sits in the top ten. The sample comprised memory CD4+ T cells from PBMCs. Subset meaning: CD45RA-negative fraction. These receptors all stem from a man aged 18 to 29 in good health. Some clones in this sample may be carry-over from other donors' samples.

This rearrangement joins TRBV10-3 to TRBJ2-7; 8 nucleotides agree with TRBD2. With 2 bases clipped from V and 6 bases from J, the junction kept 12 bases outside the gene matches. Germline values: CDR1 ENHRY, CDR2 SYGVKD. CDR3 length equals 16 residues. The CDR3 spells CAISEPSGRGYGEQYF. CDR3 DNA: TGTGCCATCAGTGAGCCAAGCGGGAGAGGTTATGGCGAGCAGTACTTC.

This clone appeared a few times. This chain joins TRBV19 and TRBJ2-7, with D maybe TRBD1 (6 bases). V was trimmed by 1 base and J by 8 bases, leaving 12 bases between them. Germline loops: CDR1 LNHDA, CDR2 SQIVND (reference sequence). The CDR3 is 13 amino acids. The DNA for the CDR3 is TGTGCCAGTAGTATAGGCAGAGGACAGAAGCAGTACTTC. It is translated as CASSIGRGQKQYF.

This chain uses TRBV7-2 with TRBJ2-1; D remains unclear. V lost 5 bases and J lost 6, with 5 bases in between. CDR1 and CDR2 from the germline V gene are SGHTA and FQGNSA. The CDR3 loop spans 11 amino acids. Here the CDR3 DNA reads TGTGCCAGCAGCACCTTCAATGAGCAGTTCTTC. This codes for CASSTFNEQFF.

In the case of this clone: Other DNA sequences from this sample encode an identical CDR3 as well. V and J are TRBV28 and TRBJ1-3; D call uncertain. The CDR3 totals 12 residues. With 4 bases removed from V and 3 bases from J, the gap between germline ends came to 4 bases. Germline assignment: CDR1 MDHEN and CDR2 SYDVKM. CDR3 nucleotide sequence: TGTGCCAGCAGTTCTGGTGGAAACACCATATATTTT. Translating gives CASSSGGNTIYF.

A note on this clone: The same CDR3 also results from other DNA sequences found in this sample. The gene calls are TRBV5-6 and TRBJ2-7; D remains ambiguous. Between the trimmed V and J ends, which lost 0 bases and 4 bases, there was a span of 2 bases. From germline, CDR1 is SGHDT and CDR2 YYEEEE. The CDR3 contains 11 residues. The CDR3 reads CASSLDYEQYF. The CDR3 DNA is TGTGCCAGCAGCTTGGATTACGAGCAGTACTTC.

This clone was picked up many times. The V and J genes are TRBV2 and TRBJ1-4, with D possibly TRBD1 on 6 matching bases. The V end lost 7 bases, the J end lost 1 base, and 19 bases lay between the germline ends. The V gene's germline CDR1 is SNHLY and CDR2 FYNNEI. This CDR3 is 17 amino acids long. The CDR3 DNA is TGTGCCAGCACGGGACATCCCTGGGAGGGAACTAATGAAAAACTGTTTTTT. As protein: CASTGHPWEGTNEKLFF.

This clone was observed a handful of times. The rearrangement links TRBV5-4 to TRBJ2-5, with D perhaps matching TRBD1 or TRBD2 (5 bases each). Germline lookup yields CDR1 SGHNT and CDR2 YYREEE (reference sequence). Trimming removed 2 bases at V and 5 bases at J, with 16 bases between. This CDR3 spans 15 amino acids. The CDR3 sequence is CASSFGQGRRETQYF. CDR3 coding DNA: TGTGCCAGCAGCTTTGGCCAGGGACGGCGGGAGACCCAGTACTTC.

This chain joins TRBV27 and TRBJ2-7, with 7 bases fitting TRBD1. This CDR3 has 16 amino acids. The germline gives CDR1 MNHEY, CDR2 SMNVEV (reference sequence). V lost 5 bases and J lost 2; bases outside the gene matches: 12. The CDR3, as DNA: TGTGCCAGCAGTGCCTCGGACAGGTGGGGAACCTACGAGCAGTACTTC. This translates into CASSASDRWGTYEQYF.

Details on this clone: Other DNA sequences in this specimen translate into the identical CDR3. The rearrangement joins TRBV5-1 to TRBJ2-7, with TRBD1 identical over 8 bases. With 4 bases clipped from V and 3 bases from J, the junction kept 3 bases outside the gene matches. The CDR3 has 13 amino acids. Per germline, CDR1 SGHRS and CDR2 YFSETQ. The CDR3 bases are TGCGCCAGCAGCGCCGGGACAGGCTACGAGCAGTACTTC. It codes for CASSAGTGYEQYF.

Regarding this clone: This may come from a read error, since a much larger clone is one base off. Within the sample, other DNA sequences also encode this same CDR3. The CDR3 spells CASSLNLVRDRGLADTQYF. The CDR3 coding sequence is TGTGCCAGCAGCTTAAATTTAGTCCGGGACAGGGGGCTGGCAGATACACAGTATTTT. The chain has TRBV7-8 and TRBJ2-3, with 12 bases aligning to TRBD1. The germline V gene has CDR1 SGHVS and CDR2 FQNEAQ. There are 19 residues in the CDR3.

The J gene is TRBJ2-6, the V gene TRBV6-5, with D tentatively TRBD1 (6 bases). V was clipped by 6 bases and J by 3 bases, with 12 bases between them. This CDR3 comprises 15 residues. Germline V lookup: CDR1 MNHEY, CDR2 SVGAGI. The CDR3 coding sequence is TGTGCCAGCAGACTCTCAGGGGTTGGGGCCAACGTCCTGACTTTC. Amino acids: CASRLSGVGANVLTF.

A remark on this clone: The same CDR3 can be traced to other DNA sequences in this sample. V is TRBV27 and J is TRBJ2-5, with TRBD2 identical over 9 bases. This CDR3 is built from 15 residues. V was clipped by 3 bases and J by 2 bases; unmatched bases: 4. Germline V CDR1 and CDR2: MNHEY, SMNVEV (reference sequence). CDR3 sequence reads: CASSFLAGVQETQYF. The CDR3, as DNA: TGTGCCAGCAGTTTTTTAGCGGGAGTTCAAGAGACCCAGTACTTC.

The V and J genes are TRBV18 and TRBJ2-5, with D possibly being TRBD2 (6 bases). V lost 3 bases to trimming and J lost 7 bases, with 18 bases between them. This CDR3 is 15 amino acids long. CDR1 and CDR2 from the germline V gene are KGHSH and LQKENI. CDR3 region: CASSPPEGVGVTQYF. CDR3 bases: TGTGCCAGCTCACCCCCGGAGGGTGTAGGGGTGACCCAGTACTTC. The variable domain in full, with the rest retrieved from reference TRBV18 and TRBJ2-5, is NAGVMQNPRHLVRRRGQEARLRCSPMKGHSHVYWYRQLPEEGLKFMVYLQKENIIDESGMPKERFSAEFPKEGPSILRIQQVVRGDSAAYFCASSPPEGVGVTQYFGPGTRLLVL.

This clone was seen ten or more times. The chain recombines TRBV4-2 with TRBJ1-5; 7 bases agree with TRBD1. Germline V CDR1 and CDR2: LGHNA, YNFKEQ. The V segment lost 4 bases and the J segment 4 bases; nucleotides outside the gene matches: 7. This CDR3 spans 15 amino acids. The CDR3 is CASSPSGGENQPQHF. Here the CDR3 DNA reads TGTGCCAGCAGCCCCTCAGGGGGTGAAAATCAGCCCCAGCATTTT.

This clone was seen just once. Other DNA sequences of this sample code for an identical CDR3. The chain couples TRBV18 to TRBJ1-1, with D perhaps TRBD1 (6 bases). V was pared by 3 bases and J by 1 base, with 6 bases between. This CDR3 comprises 13 residues. Per germline, CDR1 KGHSH and CDR2 LQKENI. The DNA for the CDR3 is TGTGCCAGCTCACCGACAGGGAACACTGAAGCTTTCTTT. Protein product: CASSPTGNTEAFF.